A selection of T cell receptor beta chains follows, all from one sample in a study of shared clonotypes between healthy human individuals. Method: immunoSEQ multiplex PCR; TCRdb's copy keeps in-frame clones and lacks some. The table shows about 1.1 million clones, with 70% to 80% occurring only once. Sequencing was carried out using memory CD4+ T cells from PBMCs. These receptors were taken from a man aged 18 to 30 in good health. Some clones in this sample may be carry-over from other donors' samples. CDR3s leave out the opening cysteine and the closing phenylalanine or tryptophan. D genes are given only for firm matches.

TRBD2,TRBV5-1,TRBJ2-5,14,ASSLGTSGQVETQY
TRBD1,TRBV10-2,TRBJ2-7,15,ASRRRHSPGQSYEQY
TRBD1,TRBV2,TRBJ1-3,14,ASSDGGTGVLNTIY
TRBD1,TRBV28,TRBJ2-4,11,ASSASGTDIQY
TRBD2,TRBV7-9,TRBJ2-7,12,ASSGGTSGYEQY
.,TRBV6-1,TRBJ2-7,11,ASGQNRGTQLY
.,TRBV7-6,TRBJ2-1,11,ASSLDPGYEQF
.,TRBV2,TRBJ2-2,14,ASSHGAGTNTGELF
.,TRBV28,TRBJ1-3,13,ASSPRGATGNTIY
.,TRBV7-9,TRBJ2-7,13,ASSLSGVGSYEQY
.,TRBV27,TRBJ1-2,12,ASSLARVNYGYT
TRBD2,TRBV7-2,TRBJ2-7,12,ASSLRLAGYEQY
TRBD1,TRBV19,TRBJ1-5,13,ASSMTGTSNQPQH
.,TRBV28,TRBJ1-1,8,ATGHGGAF
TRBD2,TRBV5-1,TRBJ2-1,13,ASSFIAGSYNEQF
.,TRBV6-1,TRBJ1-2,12,ASSLGQGTFSYT